This TCR beta chain was sequenced during a study of radiation and T cells in renal cell carcinoma. CDR1 is SGHDN and CDR2 is FVKESK in the germline V gene. Trimming took 5 bases from V and 7 from J; bases not matched to a gene: 8. CDR3 size: 15 residues. As for this clone: Its antigen remains unidentified.

Indicated time point: blood 4 weeks post-SBRT, at nephrectomy. Treatment specified: 15 Gy SBRT to primary tumor, nephrectomy 4 weeks later. Nephrectomy followed 15 Gy stereotactic body radiation by 4 weeks. Serial blood draws occurred at baseline and 2 and 4 weeks post-SBRT. Sequencing used immunoSEQ multiplex PCR; TCRdb keeps in-frame clones, though not all of them. The data contain approximately 85,000 clones, about 88% of them seen just once; the ten biggest clones take up 5% to 7.5%. General observations from the study: No pretreatment tumor biopsies were available for baseline clonotypes.

This clonotype originated in a woman between 70 and 85 years old with renal cell carcinoma. This specimen was blood, taken from a patient whose treatment included radiotherapy and nephrectomy. This chain uses TRBV14 with TRBJ1-6; 7 positions match TRBD1. CDR3 region: CASSATTGSNSPLHF. CDR3 sequence (DNA): TGTGCCAGCAGCGCCACGACAGGGAGCAATTCACCCCTCCACTTT. Complete variable domain (other parts from reference TRBV14 and TRBJ1-6): EAGVTQFPSHSVIEKGQTVTLRCDPISGHDNLYWYRRVMGKEIKFLLHFVKESKQDESGMPNNRFLAERTGGTYSTLKVQPAELEDSGVYFCASSATTGSNSPLHFGNGTRLTVT.